This T cell receptor beta chain was recovered during a study of T cells after yellow fever vaccination. At the level of the study: SMART-Seq v4 Ultra Low Input handled preparation of low-cell-number fractions. General study results and limits: Reappearing after the booster were most of the clones from primary vaccination (96% CD4, 88% CD8). It was the secondary response that reached its peak faster, day 5 versus 15, but it was weaker.

This clonotype appeared many times. Its cognate antigen is unknown. Template switching with 5'RACE generated the TCR cDNA and added a universal primer site and UMIs. TCRdb recomputed calls from the 5' RACE reads with MiXCR, one row per CDR3 protein. The profile shows 200,000 to 250,000 distinct CDR3 sequences, 3.2% of them singletons. Trimming removed 7 bases at V and 2 bases at J, with 16 bases between. CDR3 length: 14 amino acids. The germline CDR1 and CDR2 sequences are SQVTM and ANQGSEA. The rearrangement uses TRBV29-1 and TRBJ2-3; TRBD2 might be the D (7 bases). This specimen consisted of CD4+ T cells sorted from PBMCs, obtained 10 days after the yellow fever booster vaccination. The TCR comes from a young man who received the YFV17D yellow fever vaccine. CDR3 sequence reads: CSASRGGSTDTQYF. The CDR3 DNA is TGCAGCGCTTCGAGGGGGGGGTCCACAGATACGCAGTATTTT.